The rows below give T cell receptor beta chains drawn from one sample of a study of cytomegalovirus exposure and HLA in healthy donors. Only in-frame clones appear in the TCRdb table, and some are missing; sequencing was by immunoSEQ multiplex PCR. The table lists 100,000 to 150,000 clones, over 75% of them singletons. Specimen: PBMCs. Source of these receptors: a woman aged 40 to 49 in good health and CMV-seropositive. Each CDR3 is given with its conserved first and last residue. The D gene is left open where the match is weak. Clone size appears in some rows only: once, few, many, or a class for an expanded clone.

-,TRBJ2-5,-,TRBV7-3,TGTGCCAGCACCCGGGACCAAGAGACCCAGTACTTC,CASTRDQETQYF
-,TRBJ1-5,-,TRBV9,TGTGCCAGCAGCCCCCGACTGTTCAATCAGCCCCAGCATTTT,CASSPRLFNQPQHF
once,TRBJ1-5,-,TRBV6-1,TGTGCCAGCAGGATGGGGGAGGGGCAATCTTCGTCCCAGCATTTT,CASRMGEGQSSSQHF
-,TRBJ2-5,TRBD2,TRBV7-9,TGTGCCAGCAACTCTGGACTAGCGGGGTTCCAAGAGACCCAGTACTTC,CASNSGLAGFQETQYF
-,TRBJ2-7,TRBD2,TRBV5-4,TGTGCCAGCAGCTTGGGTGGGGGACTACACTACGAGCAGTACTTC,CASSLGGGLHYEQYF
once,TRBJ2-7,-,TRBV6-5,TGTGCCAGCAGCCGACAGGTTACCTACGAGCAGTACTTC,CASSRQVTYEQYF
-,TRBJ2-7,-,TRBV6-1,TGTGCCAGCAGTGAACCCCCATCCCTAGTTTCCTACGAGCAGTACTTC,CASSEPPSLVSYEQYF
few,TRBJ2-7,TRBD2,TRBV19,TGTGCCAGTAGTAGGACTAGCGGCTACGAGCAGTACTTC,CASSRTSGYEQYF
-,TRBJ2-7,TRBD2,TRBV10-2,TGCGCCAGCAGTGAGTCAAGGCTAGCGGGAGCTGTAGAGAAATACGAGCAGTACTTC,CASSESRLAGAVEKYEQYF
-,TRBJ2-1,TRBD2,TRBV28,TGTGCCAGCAGTTACAACCTGGGGGCTAGCGGGAGCCATGAGCAGTTCTTC,CASSYNLGASGSHEQFF
-,TRBJ1-2,-,TRBV7-3,TGTGCCAGCAGCCTAAATTCGGGAGGCTATGGCTACACCTTC,CASSLNSGGYGYTF
-,TRBJ2-7,TRBD1,TRBV5-6,TGTGCCAGCAGCTTTACTGACAGGGTGTTCTACGAGCAGTACTTC,CASSFTDRVFYEQYF
-,TRBJ1-5,-,TRBV30,TGTGCCTGGAGTCAGGGCAGCCGGTATCAGCCCCAGCATTTT,CAWSQGSRYQPQHF
-,TRBJ1-2,-,TRBV28,TGTGCCAGCGCCCCACAGGGAAGGTATGGCTACACCTTC,CASAPQGRYGYTF
few,TRBJ2-1,TRBD2,TRBV5-1,TGCGCCAGCAGCGTCGGACTAGTCTCCTACAATGAGCAGTTCTTC,CASSVGLVSYNEQFF
-,TRBJ1-4,TRBD1,TRBV7-9,TGTGCCAGCAGCTCGTCCGGGACAGGGGATAATGAAAAACTGTTTTTT,CASSSSGTGDNEKLFF
-,TRBJ1-1,-,TRBV5-4,TGTGCCAGCAGCTTGGGTGGGAGGATGAACACTGAAGCTTTCTTT,CASSLGGRMNTEAFF
-,TRBJ2-7,-,TRBV29-1,TGCAGCGTTGTGCGGGCAAACGAGCAGTACTTC,CSVVRANEQYF
-,TRBJ2-5,-,TRBV28,TGTGCCAGCAGTTGGGCAGAGACCCAGTACTTC,CASSWAETQYF
-,TRBJ2-1,TRBD2,TRBV5-1,TGCGCCAGCAGCCAGATACTAGCGGGTGCCTACAATGAGCAGTTCTTC,CASSQILAGAYNEQFF
-,TRBJ2-3,TRBD1,TRBV28,TGTGCCAGCGACACACTTTTCCGGGACAGGAGCACAGATACGCAGTATTTT,CASDTLFRDRSTDTQYF
-,TRBJ2-1,TRBD1,TRBV15,TGTGCCACCAGCCAACAGACAGGGACCTACAATGAGCAGTTCTTC,CATSQQTGTYNEQFF